This T cell receptor beta chain was recorded in a study of T cells after yellow fever vaccination. A 5'RACE template-switching step, the method used to make TCR cDNA, added a universal primer site and UMIs. TCRdb analysed the 5' RACE reads with MiXCR anew, one entry per CDR3 protein. The table has 350,000 to 550,000 distinct CDR3 sequences, around 20% seen once; the top ten hold about a sixth. The clonotype was recovered from a man aged 18-30 years who received the YFV17D yellow fever vaccine. Sequenced here: PBMCs, sampled before the yellow fever booster vaccination.

In DNA, the CDR3 is TGCAGCGTTGATGCGCGGGGCATGGGGGACTATGGCTACACCTTC. This encodes CSVDARGMGDYGYTF. The chain joins TRBV29-1 to TRBJ1-2; TRBD1 is a possible D gene (5 bases). V lost 3 bases, J lost 3 bases, and 17 bases lay in between. CDR3 length: 15 amino acids. CDR1 and CDR2 from the germline V gene are SQVTM and ANQGSEA.